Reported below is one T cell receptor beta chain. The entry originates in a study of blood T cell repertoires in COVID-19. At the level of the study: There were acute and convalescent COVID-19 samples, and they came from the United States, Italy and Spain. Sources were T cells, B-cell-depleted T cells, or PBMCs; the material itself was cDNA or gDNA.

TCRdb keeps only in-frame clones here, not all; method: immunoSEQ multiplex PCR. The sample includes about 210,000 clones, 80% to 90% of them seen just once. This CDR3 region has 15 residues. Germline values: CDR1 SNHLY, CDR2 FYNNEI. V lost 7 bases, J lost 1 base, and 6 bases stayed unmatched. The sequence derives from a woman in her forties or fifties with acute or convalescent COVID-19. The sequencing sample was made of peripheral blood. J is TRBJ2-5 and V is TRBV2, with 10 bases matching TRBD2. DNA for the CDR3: TGTGCCAGCAAGCCAGCGGGAGGGCCCCAAGAGACCCAGTACTTC. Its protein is CASKPAGGPQETQYF.